This T cell receptor beta chain was sequenced for a study of blood T cells in healthy people across ages. V was clipped by 1 base and J by 4 bases, with 13 bases between them. The CDR3 length is 15 residues. CDR1 is SEHNR, CDR2 FQNEAQ, per germline (reference sequence). Together with a sample-barcoded 5' primer, a J-beta primer mix was included in a second PCR lasting 7 to 11 cycles. TCRdb recomputed calls from the 5' RACE reads with MiXCR, one row per CDR3 protein. Of 1.5 million to 2 million distinct CDR3 sequences listed, about 50% are singletons. V usage is TRBV7-9 and J usage is TRBJ1-1; D is unresolved. The sequenced sample was blood. The receptor was derived from a woman aged 40 to 50 in good health. The CDR3: CASSLVLGLGTEAFF. DNA of the CDR3: TGTGCCAGCAGCTTAGTCCTTGGGTTGGGCACTGAAGCTTTCTTT.